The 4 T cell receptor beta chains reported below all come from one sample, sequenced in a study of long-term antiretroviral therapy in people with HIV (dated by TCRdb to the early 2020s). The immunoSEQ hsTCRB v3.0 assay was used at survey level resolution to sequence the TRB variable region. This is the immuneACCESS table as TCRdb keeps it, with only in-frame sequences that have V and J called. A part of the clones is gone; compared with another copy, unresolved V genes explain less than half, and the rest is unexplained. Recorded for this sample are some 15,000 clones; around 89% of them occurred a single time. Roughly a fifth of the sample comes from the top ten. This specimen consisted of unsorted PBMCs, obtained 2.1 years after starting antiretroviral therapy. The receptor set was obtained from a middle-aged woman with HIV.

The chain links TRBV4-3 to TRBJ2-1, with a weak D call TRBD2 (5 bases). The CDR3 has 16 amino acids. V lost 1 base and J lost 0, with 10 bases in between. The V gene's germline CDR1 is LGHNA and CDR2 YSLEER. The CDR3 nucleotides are TGCGCCAGCAGCCAAGCCCTAGCTAACTCCTACAATGAGCAGTTCTTC. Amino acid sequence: CASSQALANSYNEQFF.

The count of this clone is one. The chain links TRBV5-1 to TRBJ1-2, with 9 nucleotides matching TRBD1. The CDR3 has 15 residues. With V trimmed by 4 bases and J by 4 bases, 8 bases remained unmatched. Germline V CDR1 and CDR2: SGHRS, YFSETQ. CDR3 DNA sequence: TGCGCCAGCAGCGCCGGACAGGGGCCCGCCTATGGCTACACCTTC. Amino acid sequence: CASSAGQGPAYGYTF.

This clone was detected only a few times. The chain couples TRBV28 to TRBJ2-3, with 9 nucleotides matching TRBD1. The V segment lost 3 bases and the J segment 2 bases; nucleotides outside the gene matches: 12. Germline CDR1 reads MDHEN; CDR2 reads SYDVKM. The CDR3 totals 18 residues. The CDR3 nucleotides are TGTGCCAGCAGTTTTCGGAGGACAGGGGATTTATTCACAGATACGCAGTATTTT. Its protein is CASSFRRTGDLFTDTQYF. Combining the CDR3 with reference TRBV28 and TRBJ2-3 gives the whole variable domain DVKVTQSSRYLVKRTGEKVFLECVQDMDHENMFWYRQDPGLGLRLIYFSYDVKMKEKGDIPEGYSVSREKKERFSLILESASTNQTSMYLCASSFRRTGDLFTDTQYFGPGTRLTVL.

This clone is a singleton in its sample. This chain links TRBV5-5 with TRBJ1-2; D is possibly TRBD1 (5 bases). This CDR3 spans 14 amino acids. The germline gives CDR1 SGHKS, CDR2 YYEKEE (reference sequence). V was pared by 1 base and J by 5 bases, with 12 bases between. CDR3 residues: CASSLTGPGYGYTF. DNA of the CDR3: TGTGCCAGCAGCTTGACAGGCCCTGGGTATGGCTACACCTTC.